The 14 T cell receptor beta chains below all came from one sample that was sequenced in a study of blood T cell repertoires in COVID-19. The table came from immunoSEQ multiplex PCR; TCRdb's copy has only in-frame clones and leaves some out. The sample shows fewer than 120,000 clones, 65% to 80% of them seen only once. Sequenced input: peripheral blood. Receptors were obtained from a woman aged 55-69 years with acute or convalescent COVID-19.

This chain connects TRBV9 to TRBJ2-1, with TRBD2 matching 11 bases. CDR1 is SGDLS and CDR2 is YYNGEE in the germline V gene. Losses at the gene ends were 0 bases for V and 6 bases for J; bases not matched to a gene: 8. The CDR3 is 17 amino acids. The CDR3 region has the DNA TGTGCCAGCAGCGTAGTTCCCGGGACTAGCGGAAGCAATGAGCAGTTCTTC. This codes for CASSVVPGTSGSNEQFF.

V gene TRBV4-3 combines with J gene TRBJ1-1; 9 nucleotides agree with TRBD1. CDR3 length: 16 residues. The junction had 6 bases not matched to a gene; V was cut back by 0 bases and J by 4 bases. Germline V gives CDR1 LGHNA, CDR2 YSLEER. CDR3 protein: CASSQDTGGIGTEAFF. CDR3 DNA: TGCGCCAGCAGCCAAGATACAGGGGGCATCGGCACTGAAGCTTTCTTT.

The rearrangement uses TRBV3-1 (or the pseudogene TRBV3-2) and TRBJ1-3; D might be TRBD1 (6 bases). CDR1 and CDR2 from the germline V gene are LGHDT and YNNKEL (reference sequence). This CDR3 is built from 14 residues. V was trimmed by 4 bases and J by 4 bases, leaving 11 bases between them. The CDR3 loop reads CASSPTGRGNTIYF. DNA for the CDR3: TGTGCCAGCAGCCCGACAGGCAGAGGAAACACCATATATTTT.

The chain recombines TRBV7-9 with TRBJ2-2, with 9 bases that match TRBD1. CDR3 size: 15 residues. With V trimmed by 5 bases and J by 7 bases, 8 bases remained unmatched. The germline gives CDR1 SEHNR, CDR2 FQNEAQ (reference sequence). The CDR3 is CASSPRDRVNGELFF. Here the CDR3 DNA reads TGTGCCAGCAGCCCCCGGGACAGGGTGAACGGGGAGCTGTTTTTT. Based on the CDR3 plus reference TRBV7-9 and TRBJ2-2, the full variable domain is DTGVSQNPRHKITKRGQNVTFRCDPISEHNRLYWYRQTLGQGPEFLTYFQNEAQLEKSRLLSDRFSAERPKGSFSTLEIQRTEQGDSAMYLCASSPRDRVNGELFFGEGSRLTVL.

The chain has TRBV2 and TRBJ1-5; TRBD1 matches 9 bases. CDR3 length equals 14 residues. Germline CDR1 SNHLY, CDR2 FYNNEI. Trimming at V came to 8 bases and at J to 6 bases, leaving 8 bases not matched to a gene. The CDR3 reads CASSGDRAGQPQHF. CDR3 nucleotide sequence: TGTGCCAGCTCGGGGGACAGGGCCGGTCAGCCCCAGCATTTT. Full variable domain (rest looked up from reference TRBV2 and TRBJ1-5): EPEVTQTPSHQVTQMGQEVILRCVPISNHLYFYWYRQILGQKVEFLVSFYNNEISEKSEIFDDQFSVERPDGSNFTLKIRSTKLEDSAMYFCASSGDRAGQPQHFGDGTRLSIL.

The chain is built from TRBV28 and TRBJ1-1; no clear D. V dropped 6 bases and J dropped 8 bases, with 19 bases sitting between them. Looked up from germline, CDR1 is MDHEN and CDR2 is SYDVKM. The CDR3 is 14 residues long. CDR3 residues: CASSLRPGNAEAFF. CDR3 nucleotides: TGTGCCAGCAGCCTCCGTCCGGGGAACGCCGAAGCTTTCTTT.

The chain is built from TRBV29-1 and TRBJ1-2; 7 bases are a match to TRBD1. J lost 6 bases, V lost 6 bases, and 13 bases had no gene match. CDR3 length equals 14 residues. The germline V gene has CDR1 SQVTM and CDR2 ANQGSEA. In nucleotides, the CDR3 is TGCAGCGTCGATCAAGGGGACAGAGGAGATGGCTACACCTTC. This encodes CSVDQGDRGDGYTF.

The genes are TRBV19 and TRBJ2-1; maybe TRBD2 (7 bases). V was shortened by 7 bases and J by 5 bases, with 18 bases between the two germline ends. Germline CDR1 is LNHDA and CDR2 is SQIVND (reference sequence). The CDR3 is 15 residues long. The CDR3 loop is CASTPWGGQDNEQFF. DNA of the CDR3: TGTGCCAGTACCCCTTGGGGGGGCCAGGACAATGAGCAGTTCTTC. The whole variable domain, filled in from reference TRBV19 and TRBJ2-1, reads DGGITQSPKYLFRKEGQNVTLSCEQNLNHDAMYWYRQDPGQGLRLIYYSQIVNDFQKGDIAEGYSVSREKKESFPLTVTSAQKNPTAFYLCASTPWGGQDNEQFFGPGTRLTVL.

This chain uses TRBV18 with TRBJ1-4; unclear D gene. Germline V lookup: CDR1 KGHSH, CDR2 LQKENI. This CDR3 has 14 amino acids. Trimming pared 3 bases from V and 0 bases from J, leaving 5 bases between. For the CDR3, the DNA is TGTGCCAGCTCACCGCTAGCAACTAATGAAAAACTGTTTTTT. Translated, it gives CASSPLATNEKLFF. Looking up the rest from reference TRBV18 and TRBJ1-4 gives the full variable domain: NAGVMQNPRHLVRRRGQEARLRCSPMKGHSHVYWYRQLPEEGLKFMVYLQKENIIDESGMPKERFSAEFPKEGPSILRIQQVVRGDSAAYFCASSPLATNEKLFFGSGTQLSVL.

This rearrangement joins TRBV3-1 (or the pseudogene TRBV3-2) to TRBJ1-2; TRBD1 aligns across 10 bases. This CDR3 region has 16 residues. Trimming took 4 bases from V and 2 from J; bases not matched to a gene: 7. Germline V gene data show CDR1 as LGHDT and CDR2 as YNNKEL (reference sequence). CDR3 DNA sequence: TGTGCCAGCAGCCCTTTCCGGGACAGGGGAAACTATGGCTACACCTTC. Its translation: CASSPFRDRGNYGYTF.

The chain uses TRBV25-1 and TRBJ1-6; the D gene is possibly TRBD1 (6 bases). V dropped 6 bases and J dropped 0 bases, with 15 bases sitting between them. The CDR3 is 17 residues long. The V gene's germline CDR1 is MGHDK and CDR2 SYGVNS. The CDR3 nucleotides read TGTGCCAGCAGGGAGACAGGTTTGAGCTCCTATAATTCACCCCTCCACTTT. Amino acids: CASRETGLSSYNSPLHF.

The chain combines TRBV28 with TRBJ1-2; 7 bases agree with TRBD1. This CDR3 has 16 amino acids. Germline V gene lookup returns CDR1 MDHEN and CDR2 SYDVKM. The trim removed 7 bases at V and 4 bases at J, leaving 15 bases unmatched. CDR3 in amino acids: CASTSTGTESGYGYTF. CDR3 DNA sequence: TGTGCCAGCACCTCTACCGGGACAGAGTCTGGCTATGGCTACACCTTC.

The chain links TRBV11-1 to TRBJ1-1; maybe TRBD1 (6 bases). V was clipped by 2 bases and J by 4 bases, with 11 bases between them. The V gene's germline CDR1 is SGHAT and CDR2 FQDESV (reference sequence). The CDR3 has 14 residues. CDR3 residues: CASSLRQGGTEAFF. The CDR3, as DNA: TGTGCCAGCAGCTTACGTCAAGGGGGCACTGAAGCTTTCTTT.

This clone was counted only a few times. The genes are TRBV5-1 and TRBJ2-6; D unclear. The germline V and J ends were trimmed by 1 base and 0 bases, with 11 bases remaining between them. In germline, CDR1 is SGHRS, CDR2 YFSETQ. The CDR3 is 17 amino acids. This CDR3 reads CASSLKSQASGANVLTF. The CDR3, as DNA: TGCGCCAGCAGCTTGAAGTCCCAAGCCTCTGGGGCCAACGTCCTGACTTTC. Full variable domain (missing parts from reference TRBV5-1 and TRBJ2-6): KAGVTQTPRYLIKTRGQQVTLSCSPISGHRSVSWYQQTPGQGLQFLFEYFSETQRNKGNFPGRFSGRQFSNSRSEMNVSTLELGDSALYLCASSLKSQASGANVLTFGAGSRLTVL.